This paragraph covers one T cell receptor beta chain sequence. As yet, its antigen is unknown. Profiled with immunoSEQ multiplex PCR; TCRdb holds only in-frame clones, not every one. Here the sample spans approximately 25,000 clones, roughly 80% being singletons. This entry comes from a study of CD4 T cells in relation to SARS-CoV-2 and coronaviruses. Per the germline V gene, CDR1 is SGHTA and CDR2 is FQGTGA. V was cut by 4 bases and J by 0 bases, with 17 bases left in between. This CDR3 contains 17 residues. Unexposed donor CD4+ T cells date from about 2011-2018, before the COVID-19 pandemic. Isolation of CD4+ T cells took place after around 11 days in culture.

This receptor was obtained from a human donor in good health. Source material: CD4+ T cells from PBMCs, cultured in vitro. The chain joins TRBV7-3 to TRBJ2-3; D possibly uses TRBD1 or TRBD2 (5 bases each). In DNA form, the CDR3 reads TGTGCCAGCAGCTCCGGGGACGGAGGATATAGCACAGATACGCAGTATTTT. This codes for CASSSGDGGYSTDTQYF.